The 22 T cell receptor beta chains below all came from one sample that was sequenced in a study of OX40 agonist ivuxolimab in advanced cancers. Library prep was done by the immunoSEQ multiplex PCR assay. TCRdb stores this immuneACCESS table with in-frame sequences only. Part of the clones is absent; in the studies checked, under half of the shortfall reflects unresolved V genes, and no reason is known for the rest. For this sample the table gives approximately 90,000 clones, of which 70% to 90% were detected only once. The leading ten clones occupy 0.25% to 0.3% of the sample. This specimen was CD4+ or CD8+ T cells sorted from blood, taken in a trial of the OX40 agonist ivuxolimab. The receptors were sampled from an adult with an advanced solid tumor such as melanoma, head and neck, liver or kidney cancer.

The rearrangement joins TRBV27 to TRBJ2-6; TRBD1 agrees at 10 bases. V gave up 5 bases and J gave up 0 bases; unmatched junction bases: 4. The CDR3 sequence is 17 residues long. Germline V CDR1 and CDR2: MNHEY, SMNVEV (reference sequence). The CDR3 spells CASSPGTGVSGANVLTF. The CDR3 DNA reads TGTGCCAGCAGTCCCGGGACAGGGGTCTCTGGGGCCAACGTCCTGACTTTC.

This chain links TRBV7-2 with TRBJ2-3; possible D gene TRBD1, 6 bases. The V end was cut by 1 base, the J end by 0 bases, with 11 bases between. This CDR3 is 16 amino acids long. CDR1 and CDR2 from the germline V gene are SGHTA and FQGNSA. The CDR3 region has the DNA TGTGCCAGCAGCTTAGGAGGGGGTATCAGCACAGATACGCAGTATTTT. This gives the protein CASSLGGGISTDTQYF. The full variable domain, completed using reference TRBV7-2 and TRBJ2-3, is GAGVSQSPSNKVTEKGKDVELRCDPISGHTALYWYRQSLGQGLEFLIYFQGNSAPDKSGLPSDRFSAERTGGSVSTLTIQRTQQEDSAVYLCASSLGGGISTDTQYFGPGTRLTVL.

For the CDR3, the DNA is TGTGCCAGCAGCTTGTCAGAGGTGAAGAGGCAGTTCTTC. The encoded protein is CASSLSEVKRQFF. The gene calls are TRBV5-6 and TRBJ2-1, with no clear D. Germline CDR1 SGHDT, CDR2 YYEEEE. The V end lost 1 base, the J end lost 12 bases, and 14 bases lay between the germline ends. The CDR3 length is 13 residues.

The genes are TRBV11-2 and TRBJ2-3; a weak D match, TRBD1 (6 bases). The CDR3 covers 17 residues. Germline CDR1 and CDR2: SGHAT and FQNNGV. The V gene lost 2 bases and the J gene lost 1 base, with 16 bases spanning the gap. This CDR3 reads CASSLSDQGLGTDTQYF. As DNA, the CDR3 is TGTGCCAGCAGCTTATCTGATCAGGGGCTAGGCACAGATACGCAGTATTTT. Supplemented by reference TRBV11-2 and TRBJ2-3, the full variable domain reads EAGVAQSPRYKIIEKRQSVAFWCNPISGHATLYWYQQILGQGPKLLIQFQNNGVVDDSQLPKDRFSAERLKGVDSTLKIQPAKLEDSAVYLCASSLSDQGLGTDTQYFGPGTRLTVL.

This chain joins TRBV4-1 and TRBJ1-1; TRBD1 might be the D (5 bases). Germline loops: CDR1 MGHRA, CDR2 YSYEKL. The CDR3 spans 14 residues. V was pared by 1 base and J by 0 bases, with 6 bases between. CDR3 sequence (DNA): TGCGCCAGCAGCCAAGCGGGGCTGAACACTGAAGCTTTCTTT. Amino acid sequence: CASSQAGLNTEAFF.

This chain uses TRBV11-2 with TRBJ1-2; D perhaps matches TRBD1 (6 bases). Trimming stripped 2 bases from V and 13 bases from J, with 14 bases between. The CDR3 is 12 amino acids. Germline CDR1 SGHAT, CDR2 FQNNGV. The CDR3 nucleotides are TGTGCCAGCAGCTTATCAGGGGTCGGGTCCACCTTC. It specifies CASSLSGVGSTF.

The chain couples TRBV5-4 to TRBJ1-1; D gene uncertain. There are 16 residues in the CDR3. CDR1 is SGHNT, CDR2 YYREEE, per germline (reference sequence). V lost 0 bases and J 0 bases, leaving 12 bases between the germline ends. This CDR3 reads CASSLVGRTLNTEAFF. The CDR3 coding sequence is TGTGCCAGCAGCTTGGTAGGCAGGACCCTGAACACTGAAGCTTTCTTT.

The chain recombines TRBV7-8 with TRBJ1-5; perhaps TRBD1 as D (5 bases). The CDR3 is 13 amino acids. Trimming took off 5 bases at V and 6 bases at J, with 11 bases between the two ends. Germline-derived CDR1 and CDR2 are SGHVS and FQNEAQ. CDR3 bases: TGTGCCAGCAGCCCCTCGGGGGGTCAGCCCCAGCATTTT. It codes for CASSPSGGQPQHF.

The chain couples TRBV18 to TRBJ1-1; D is ambiguous. The CDR3 contains 14 residues. Trimming pared 2 bases from V and 0 bases from J, leaving 7 bases between. Germline-derived CDR1 and CDR2 are KGHSH and LQKENI. The CDR3 loop reads CASSPDKLNTEAFF. The CDR3 nucleotides read TGTGCCAGCTCACCAGACAAGTTGAACACTGAAGCTTTCTTT.

CDR3 bases: TGTGCCAGCAGCTTGTTCAGGACAGGCCCCTACTATGGCTACACCTTC. It codes for CASSLFRTGPYYGYTF. V usage is TRBV5-6 and J usage is TRBJ1-2; 7 bases fit TRBD1. This CDR3 is 16 amino acids long. CDR1 and CDR2 from the germline V gene are SGHDT and YYEEEE. Germline trimming cut 1 base from V and 3 bases from J; bases unmatched to any gene: 9.

The chain uses TRBV7-6 and TRBJ2-1, with TRBD2 matching 8 bases. Unmatched junction bases numbered 11, after V lost 5 bases and J lost 8 bases. Germline values: CDR1 SGHVS, CDR2 FNYEAQ. This CDR3 region has 15 residues. The CDR3 protein is CASSRSGLEGDEQFF. CDR3 in DNA: TGTGCCAGCAGCCGATCGGGACTAGAAGGGGATGAGCAGTTCTTC.

The sample holds one count of this clone. The V gene is TRBV30, the J gene TRBJ2-3; 12 positions match TRBD1. V trimming: 7 bases; J trimming: 0 bases; junction bases outside the gene matches: 11. Germline V gene data show CDR1 as GTSNPN and CDR2 as SVGIG (reference sequence). The CDR3 sequence is 17 residues long. The CDR3, as DNA: TGTGCCTCCCGGGACAGGGGGCATTTGACTAGCACAGATACGCAGTATTTT. Amino acid sequence: CASRDRGHLTSTDTQYF.

V usage is TRBV6-1 and J usage is TRBJ2-3, with unresolved D. The V gene lost 4 bases and the J gene lost 1 base, with 12 bases spanning the gap. This CDR3 is built from 15 residues. Germline V gene sequence: CDR1 MNHNS, CDR2 SASEGT. CDR3 sequence: CASSVRASGTDTQYF. In nucleotides, the CDR3 is TGTGCCAGCAGTGTAAGGGCCTCCGGCACAGATACGCAGTATTTT.

The chain recombines TRBV7-9 with TRBJ2-7; D gene uncertain. In germline, CDR1 is SEHNR, CDR2 FQNEAQ (reference sequence). This CDR3 spans 15 amino acids. V lost 3 bases and J 0 bases, leaving 12 bases between the germline ends. The CDR3 sequence: CASSFSGRVSYEQYF. The CDR3 bases are TGTGCCAGCAGCTTCTCAGGAAGAGTCTCCTACGAGCAGTACTTC.

This chain joins TRBV7-8 and TRBJ2-7; tentative D call: TRBD1 (5 bases). Germline-derived CDR1 and CDR2 are SGHVS and FQNEAQ. The CDR3 sequence is 14 residues long. Trimming shortened V by 5 bases and J by 0 bases, and 11 bases separated the two germline ends. The CDR3 spells CASSPQAFSYEQYF. The CDR3 DNA sequence: TGTGCCAGCAGCCCACAGGCTTTCTCCTACGAGCAGTACTTC. The variable domain in full, with the rest retrieved from reference TRBV7-8 and TRBJ2-7, is GAGVSQSPRYKVAKRGQDVALRCDPISGHVSLFWYQQALGQGPEFLTYFQNEAQLDKSGLPSDRFFAERPEGSVSTLKIQRTQQEDSAVYLCASSPQAFSYEQYFGPGTRLTVT.

CDR3: CASSDNRGETQYF. CDR3 nucleotide sequence: TGTGCCAGCAGTGATAACAGGGGAGAGACCCAGTACTTC. The V and J genes are TRBV25-1 and TRBJ2-5, with 7 bases fitting TRBD1. The CDR3 runs 13 residues. The junction had 2 bases not matched to a gene; V was cut back by 3 bases and J by 4 bases. CDR1 and CDR2 from the germline V gene are MGHDK and SYGVNS.

V and J are TRBV6-6 and TRBJ1-4; 11 positions agree with TRBD1. Germline V lookup: CDR1 MNHNY, CDR2 SVGAGI (reference sequence). The CDR3 extends over 14 amino acids. V lost 6 bases and J lost 8; bases outside the gene matches: 5. CDR3 DNA: TGTGCCAGCAGCCCCGGGACAGGGGGAGAAAAACTGTTTTTT. Translated, it gives CASSPGTGGEKLFF.

The V gene is TRBV2, the J gene TRBJ1-6; unclear D gene. Trimming left V 6 bases short and J 5 bases short, with 11 bases between. CDR1 is SNHLY and CDR2 is FYNNEI in the germline V gene. The CDR3 runs to 14 residues. CDR3 sequence: CASRIGRDNSPLHF. The CDR3 coding sequence is TGTGCCAGCAGGATAGGTAGAGATAATTCACCCCTCCACTTT.

V usage is TRBV14 and J usage is TRBJ1-2, with D possibly TRBD1 on 5 matching bases. V was clipped by 5 bases and J by 7 bases, with 14 bases between them. This CDR3 region has 13 residues. Germline assignment: CDR1 SGHDN and CDR2 FVKESK. CDR3 region: CASSSIKRGGYTF. The CDR3 DNA follows: TGTGCCAGCAGCTCAATTAAGAGGGGTGGCTACACCTTC. The full variable domain, completed using reference TRBV14 and TRBJ1-2, is EAGVTQFPSHSVIEKGQTVTLRCDPISGHDNLYWYRRVMGKEIKFLLHFVKESKQDESGMPNNRFLAERTGGTYSTLKVQPAELEDSGVYFCASSSIKRGGYTFGSGTRLTVV.

The chain uses TRBV5-4 and TRBJ2-3; tentatively, D is TRBD1 or TRBD2 (6 bases each). There are 15 residues in the CDR3. CDR1 is SGHNT and CDR2 is YYREEE in the germline V gene (reference sequence). V was clipped by 7 bases and J by 4 bases, with 19 bases between them. CDR3 residues: CASALVGRGPDTQYF. The CDR3, as DNA: TGTGCCAGCGCCTTAGTTGGACGGGGGCCAGATACGCAGTATTTT.

The chain has TRBV5-6 and TRBJ1-2; D unresolved. The length of the CDR3 is 14 residues. The V gene lost 3 bases and the J gene lost 2 bases, with 11 bases spanning the gap. Germline CDR1 SGHDT, CDR2 YYEEEE. DNA of the CDR3: TGTGCCAGCAGCTCTTGGGGTTCCAACTATGGCTACACCTTC. Amino acid sequence: CASSSWGSNYGYTF. Drawing the rest from reference TRBV5-6 and TRBJ1-2, the complete variable domain is DAGVTQSPTHLIKTRGQQVTLRCSPKSGHDTVSWYQQALGQGPQFIFQYYEEEERQRGNFPDRFSGHQFPNYSSELNVNALLLGDSALYLCASSSWGSNYGYTFGSGTRLTVV.

This rearrangement joins TRBV19 to TRBJ1-3, with 9 bases lining up with TRBD1. Trimming removed 5 bases from V and 0 bases from J; junction bases left unmatched: 8. The CDR3 runs 17 residues. CDR1 is LNHDA and CDR2 is SQIVND in the germline V gene (reference sequence). The CDR3, as DNA: TGTGCCAGTAGTGCCTGGACAGGGGCTCCCTCTGGAAACACCATATATTTT. This encodes CASSAWTGAPSGNTIYF.